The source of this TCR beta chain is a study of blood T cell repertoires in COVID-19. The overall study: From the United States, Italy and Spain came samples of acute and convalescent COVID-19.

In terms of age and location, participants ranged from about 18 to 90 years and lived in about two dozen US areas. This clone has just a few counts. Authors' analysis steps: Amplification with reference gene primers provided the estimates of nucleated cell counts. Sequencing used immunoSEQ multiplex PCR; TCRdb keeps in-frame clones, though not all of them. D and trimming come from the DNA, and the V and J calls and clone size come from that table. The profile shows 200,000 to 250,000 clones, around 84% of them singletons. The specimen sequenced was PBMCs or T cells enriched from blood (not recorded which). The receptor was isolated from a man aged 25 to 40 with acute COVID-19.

The CDR3 loop reads CASSLSVVATGELFF. CDR3 nucleotide sequence: TGTGCCAGCAGCTTAAGCGTCGTGGCGACCGGGGAGCTGTTTTTT. V usage is TRBV7-6 and J usage is TRBJ2-2; D gene ambiguous. The CDR3 runs 15 residues. The V gene lost 2 bases and the J gene lost 5 bases, with 12 bases spanning the gap. Germline V lookup: CDR1 SGHVS, CDR2 FNYEAQ.